These 17 T cell receptor beta chains were all obtained from the same sample, sequenced in a study of blood T cell repertoires in COVID-19. Assay: immunoSEQ multiplex PCR; the TCRdb copy retains only in-frame clones and omits some. Of more than 300,000 clones detected, around 87% appear once; the ten largest clones hold about 6%. Material for sequencing was peripheral blood. Receptor source: a woman in her 50s with COVID-19, enrolled during active disease.

This clone turned up a few times. The gene calls are TRBV21-1 and TRBJ2-3; the D call of TRBD2 is as the table states it, not checked on the DNA. TRBV21-1 is a pseudogene segment. The CDR3 has 18 residues. CDR3 nucleotide sequence: TGTGCCAGCAGCAAAGTGGGGACTAGCGGAGAGTTCACAGATACGCAGTATTTT. Its translation: CASSKVGTSGEFTDTQYF.

The chain recombines TRBV30 with TRBJ2-5; maybe TRBD2 (6 bases). The CDR3 is made up of 15 amino acids. Trimming cost V 3 bases and J 5 bases, with 19 bases left between them. CDR1 and CDR2 (germline): GTSNPN, SVGIG (reference sequence). The CDR3 DNA is TGTGCCTGGAGCCTCGTAGGAGGGGCTGGGGAGACCCAGTACTTC. Encoded protein: CAWSLVGGAGETQYF.

V is TRBV5-1 and J is TRBJ2-5; 9 bases are shared with TRBD1. This CDR3 has 15 amino acids. Losses at the gene ends were 1 base for V and 4 bases for J; bases not matched to a gene: 5. CDR1 SGHRS and CDR2 YFSETQ come from the germline V gene. CDR3 protein: CASSLTGGGGETQYF. The DNA of the CDR3 is TGCGCCAGCAGCTTGACAGGGGGCGGGGGAGAGACCCAGTACTTC.

Notes on this clone: One end of the junction is discordant with germline, which a read error may explain. DNA of the CDR3: TGTGCTAGCAGCTACGGGACTAGCGGGACCGGGGAGCTGTTTTTT. It specifies CASSYGTSGTGELFF. J is TRBJ2-2 and V is TRBV7-7; 12 bases map to TRBD2. CDR3 length: 15 residues. The germline CDR1 and CDR2 sequences are SSHAT and FNYEAQ (reference sequence). The complete variable domain, with remaining parts taken from reference TRBV7-7 and TRBJ2-2, reads GAGVSQSPRYKVTKRGQDVTLRCDPISSHATLYWYQQALGQGPEFLTYFNYEAQPDKSGLPSDRFSAERPEGSISTLTIQRTEQRDSAMYRCASSYGTSGTGELFFGEGSRLTVL.

The table lists this clone with a few counts. The chain carries TRBV5-8 and TRBJ2-2, with D perhaps TRBD2 (5 bases). In germline, CDR1 is SGHTS, CDR2 YDEGEE. V was trimmed by 0 bases and J by 4 bases, leaving 10 bases between them. CDR3 length equals 15 residues. CDR3 in amino acids: CASSLGLAPTGELFF. The CDR3 nucleotides are TGTGCCAGCAGCTTGGGTCTAGCCCCCACCGGGGAGCTGTTTTTT.

The chain has TRBV9 and TRBJ1-5; D is unresolved. This CDR3 region has 15 residues. CDR1 and CDR2 (germline): SGDLS, YYNGEE. Trimming took off 3 bases at V and 8 bases at J, with 18 bases between the two ends. CDR3 protein: CASSARSGGWEPQHF. CDR3 coding DNA: TGTGCCAGCAGCGCCCGATCAGGTGGGTGGGAGCCCCAGCATTTT.

The V and J genes are TRBV11-2 and TRBJ2-1, with 7 bases matching TRBD2. The V segment lost 1 base and the J segment 8 bases; nucleotides outside the gene matches: 8. The germline CDR1 and CDR2 sequences are SGHAT and FQNNGV. There are 15 residues in the CDR3. The CDR3: CASSLGRERRYEQFF. As DNA, the CDR3 is TGTGCCAGCAGCTTAGGGCGGGAGCGGCGCTATGAGCAGTTCTTC.

The chain has TRBV7-9 and TRBJ1-1; D possibly corresponds to TRBD1 (5 bases). Trimming took 1 base from V and 4 from J, leaving 10 bases between them. Germline values: CDR1 SEHNR, CDR2 FQNEAQ (reference sequence). The CDR3 contains 14 residues. CDR3 residues: CASSLEVGATEAFF. CDR3 DNA sequence: TGTGCCAGCAGCTTAGAGGTAGGGGCCACTGAAGCTTTCTTT.

This chain uses TRBV6-5 with TRBJ1-1; 10 bases are a match to TRBD1. CDR1 is MNHEY, CDR2 SVGAGI, per germline. This CDR3 is 16 amino acids long. The junction had 10 bases not matched to a gene; V was cut back by 4 bases and J by 5 bases. CDR3 DNA: TGTGCCAGCAGTTTTCCTCGACAGGGGGCGCGAACTGAAGCTTTCTTT. Amino acid sequence: CASSFPRQGARTEAFF.

The rearrangement joins TRBV3-1 (or the pseudogene TRBV3-2) to TRBJ2-2; D is undetermined. The CDR3 is 16 residues long. Germline values: CDR1 LGHDT, CDR2 YNNKEL (reference sequence). With 1 base removed from V and 5 bases from J, the gap between germline ends came to 14 bases. CDR3 nucleotides: TGTGCCAGCAGCCAAGCGAAGGCAGGTGAAACCGGGGAGCTGTTTTTT. It is translated as CASSQAKAGETGELFF.

The gene calls are TRBV3-1 (or the pseudogene TRBV3-2) and TRBJ2-7, with TRBD1 identical over 9 bases. This CDR3 region has 15 residues. The junction had 5 bases not matched to a gene; V was cut back by 1 base and J by 4 bases. Germline CDR1 LGHDT, CDR2 YNNKEL (reference sequence). The CDR3 DNA sequence: TGTGCCAGCAGCCAAGCAGGACAGGGGAATTACGAGCAGTACTTC. It codes for CASSQAGQGNYEQYF.

The CDR3 loop reads CASSQAVAGNTIYF. CDR3 DNA: TGTGCCAGCAGCCAAGCGGTGGCTGGAAACACCATATATTTT. This sequence joins TRBV3-1 (or the pseudogene TRBV3-2) and TRBJ1-3; D gene uncertain. Looked up from germline, CDR1 is LGHDT and CDR2 is YNNKEL (reference sequence). V was cut by 1 base and J by 2 bases, with 6 bases left in between. The CDR3 is 14 residues long.

The CDR3 nucleotides read TGTGCCAGCAGCTTTACTAGCGGACGTAGCACAGATACGCAGTATTTT. It is translated as CASSFTSGRSTDTQYF. V usage is TRBV11-1 and J usage is TRBJ2-3, with 8 positions matching TRBD2. CDR3 length: 16 residues. Germline assignment: CDR1 SGHAT and CDR2 FQDESV (reference sequence). Losses at the gene ends were 3 bases for V and 0 bases for J; bases not matched to a gene: 5.

The chain recombines TRBV12-3 or TRBV12-4 with TRBJ2-5, with TRBD1 matching over 7 bases. With V trimmed by 6 bases and J by 5 bases, 6 bases remained unmatched. CDR3 length: 13 residues. The CDR3, as DNA: TGTGCCAGCAGCTTCGACAGGGCCGAGACCCAGTACTTC. It translates to CASSFDRAETQYF.

The chain uses TRBV5-4 and TRBJ2-1; D is uncertain. This CDR3 has 13 residues. Trimming pared 2 bases from V and 8 bases from J, leaving 11 bases between. CDR1 is SGHNT and CDR2 is YYREEE in the germline V gene (reference sequence). This chain's CDR3 is CASSLSDSDEQFF. The CDR3 DNA reads TGTGCCAGCAGCTTAAGCGATTCGGATGAGCAGTTCTTC.

Worth noting for this clone: The sample holds other DNA sequences that translate to the same CDR3. The genes are TRBV14 and TRBJ1-1; D is possibly TRBD1 (5 bases). The germline V gene encodes CDR1 SGHDN and CDR2 FVKESK. The V end was cut by 1 base, the J end by 0 bases, with 6 bases between. This CDR3 is built from 14 residues. The DNA of the CDR3 is TGTGCCAGCAGCCAAGCAGGGATGAACACTGAAGCTTTCTTT. It is translated as CASSQAGMNTEAFF.

This chain uses TRBV7-2 with TRBJ2-4; D is perhaps TRBD1 (6 bases). This CDR3 contains 14 residues. Germline V gives CDR1 SGHTA, CDR2 FQGNSA. The germline V and J ends were trimmed by 5 bases and 15 bases, with 23 bases remaining between them. CDR3 loop: CASSPLDRPFSMYF. The DNA of the CDR3 is TGTGCCAGCAGCCCGCTAGACAGGCCGTTCTCCATGTACTTC.